What follows are 28 T cell receptor beta chains derived from one specimen sequenced in a study of T cell clusters in autoimmune cytopenias. Multiplex touch-down PCR amplified TRB using TRB-A and TRB-B pools in one tube. TCRdb re-called the multiplex PCR reads and shows each CDR3 protein once, DNA omitted. The data include about 5,000 distinct CDR3 sequences; the top ten clones carry 27%. TRB was amplified from 250 ng of peripheral blood genomic DNA per sample. The sample was also linked to a second study, of T cell repertoires in aging, cancer and after chemotherapy.

The sample taken for sequencing was peripheral blood. Source of these receptors: a human donor in good health.

This clonotype is identified as medium-sized from frequency. This chain joins TRBV6-5 and TRBJ2-1; TCRdb's assignment of TRBD1 cannot be checked, as there is no DNA. Looked up from germline, CDR1 is MNHEY and CDR2 is SVGAGI. The length of the CDR3 is 14 residues. CDR3 amino acids: CASRGVHTYNEQFF.

The chain joins TRBV5-5 to TRBJ1-1; TCRdb's D call of TRBD1 is untestable without DNA. Germline V gene data show CDR1 as SGHKS and CDR2 as YYEKEE (reference sequence). This CDR3 comprises 15 residues. CDR3: CASSRLVGADTEAFF.

CDR3 in amino acids: CASSPPWQVISGQYF. This chain links TRBV6-1 with TRBJ2-7; TCRdb's D call of TRBD1 is untestable without DNA. The CDR3 consists of 15 residues. Germline lookup yields CDR1 MNHNS and CDR2 SASEGT.

This chain connects TRBV6-1 to TRBJ2-1; TCRdb gives TRBD1 as the D gene, but with no DNA this cannot be confirmed. CDR3 length: 13 residues. Germline V CDR1 and CDR2: MNHNS, SASEGT. The CDR3 protein is CASGLAGANEQFF.

By frequency, this clonotype registers medium-sized. The chain couples TRBV27 to TRBJ2-6. The CDR3 runs 15 residues. The V gene's germline CDR1 is MNHEY and CDR2 SMNVEV (reference sequence). The CDR3 spells CASLDTGSGANVLTF.

The CDR3 loop is CSTKSGRAGTDTQYF. The chain joins TRBV20-1 to TRBJ2-3; the D gene TCRdb calls, TRBD2, cannot be checked with no DNA. The CDR3 is made up of 15 amino acids. Germline V gene sequence: CDR1 DFQATT, CDR2 SNEGSKA (reference sequence).

The J gene is TRBJ1-2, the V gene TRBV10-2; without DNA, the TCRdb call of TRBD1 cannot be checked. This CDR3 is built from 14 residues. CDR1 and CDR2 (germline): WSHSY, SAAADI. CDR3 sequence: CASRVTGTAGGYTF.

In terms of frequency, this clonotype is medium-sized (0.01 to 0.1%). The chain is built from TRBV6-5 and TRBJ1-6; the TRBD1 assignment by TCRdb is unverifiable without DNA. The germline V gene has CDR1 MNHEY and CDR2 SVGAGI. This CDR3 region has 15 residues. CDR3 region: CASSYKAGNNSPLHF.

This clonotype is called medium-sized (0.01 to 0.1%) based on its frequency. The V call is TRBV29-1, the J call TRBJ2-3; TCRdb returns TRBD1, unconfirmable since there is no DNA. Germline CDR1 SQVTM, CDR2 ANQGSEA. This CDR3 comprises 14 residues. CDR3 protein: CSAGIGSGTDTQYF.

Judged by frequency, this clonotype is medium-sized. The rearrangement uses TRBV6-5 and TRBJ1-3. The CDR3 length is 15 residues. Germline-derived CDR1 and CDR2 are MNHEY and SVGAGI. CDR3 protein: CASSTENVSGNTIYF.

This clonotype is identified as medium-sized from frequency. J is TRBJ2-1 and V is TRBV24-1. The CDR3 length is 14 residues. Germline V gene sequence: CDR1 KGHDR, CDR2 SFDVKD. CDR3 sequence reads: CATSDLNGHNEQFF.

The rearrangement uses TRBV28 and TRBJ1-2; absent DNA, TCRdb's TRBD1 call cannot be checked. The CDR3 spans 12 residues. Germline loops: CDR1 MDHEN, CDR2 SYDVKM. The CDR3 here is CASSLRGYGYTF.

In terms of frequency, this clonotype is medium-sized. This chain connects TRBV29-1 to TRBJ2-7; TCRdb's assignment of TRBD1 cannot be checked, as there is no DNA. Germline V CDR1 and CDR2: SQVTM, ANQGSEA. CDR3 length equals 14 residues. Here the CDR3 reads CSVQTGIGSYEQYF.

The chain links TRBV6-2 or TRBV6-3 to TRBJ2-3. Per germline, CDR1 MNHEY and CDR2 SVGEGT. The CDR3 runs 16 residues. CDR3 in amino acids: CASLDRLFGGTDTQYF.

The gene calls are TRBV7-9 and TRBJ2-3. The germline V gene has CDR1 SEHNR and CDR2 FQNEAQ (reference sequence). The CDR3 consists of 16 residues. The CDR3 loop reads CASSRGLAGGTDTQYF.

The rearrangement joins TRBV21-1 to TRBJ1-6; TCRdb lists TRBD1, though no DNA is available to test this call. TRBV21-1 is described as a pseudogene. This CDR3 contains 18 residues. The CDR3 reads CASSTLTASGSYNSPLHF.

This clonotype is deemed medium-sized by its frequency. This chain connects TRBV19 to TRBJ2-3. The germline V gene encodes CDR1 LNHDA and CDR2 SQIVND (reference sequence). This CDR3 comprises 14 residues. CDR3 amino acids: CASSWMLSTDTQYF. Complete variable domain (other parts from reference TRBV19 and TRBJ2-3): DGGITQSPKYLFRKEGQNVTLSCEQNLNHDAMYWYRQDPGQGLRLIYYSQIVNDFQKGDIAEGYSVSREKKESFPLTVTSAQKNPTAFYLCASSWMLSTDTQYFGPGTRLTVL.

The J gene is TRBJ2-3, the V gene TRBV18; TCRdb's D gene call, TRBD2, goes unchecked for lack of DNA. CDR1 KGHSH and CDR2 LQKENI come from the germline V gene. The CDR3 has 17 amino acids. The CDR3 reads CASSPIRLAGVTDTQYF.

The CDR3 reads CASRDRTNYGYTF. This chain links TRBV6-5 with TRBJ1-2; TCRdb designates TRBD1, a call that cannot be tested without DNA. Looked up from germline, CDR1 is MNHEY and CDR2 is SVGAGI. The CDR3 totals 13 residues.

Considering frequency, this clonotype is medium-sized. The chain links TRBV6-2 or TRBV6-3 to TRBJ2-2; TCRdb designates TRBD1, a call that cannot be tested without DNA. The CDR3 is 13 amino acids. CDR1 MNHEY and CDR2 SVGEGT come from the germline V gene. CDR3 loop: CASSPRGTGELFF.

The V gene is TRBV28, the J gene TRBJ2-3. Germline CDR1 MDHEN, CDR2 SYDVKM. The CDR3 length is 15 residues. CDR3 in amino acids: CASSLSRAGTDTQYF.

CDR3 sequence reads: CASSHVYEQYF. This chain links TRBV11-1 with TRBJ2-7. This CDR3 is 11 amino acids long. The V gene's germline CDR1 is SGHAT and CDR2 FQDESV (reference sequence). The complete variable domain, with remaining parts taken from reference TRBV11-1 and TRBJ2-7, reads EAEVAQSPRYKITEKSQAVAFWCDPISGHATLYWYRQILGQGPELLVQFQDESVVDDSQLPKDRFSAERLKGVDSTLKIQPAELGDSAMYLCASSHVYEQYFGPGTRLTVT.

This clonotype shows up as medium-sized (0.01 to 0.1%) by frequency. The V gene is TRBV6-1, the J gene TRBJ1-2; TCRdb returns TRBD1, unconfirmable since there is no DNA. The CDR3 sequence is 13 residues long. Germline-derived CDR1 and CDR2 are MNHNS and SASEGT. CDR3 sequence reads: CASSEVGDYGYTF.

V is TRBV6-4 and J is TRBJ2-3; TCRdb calls TRBD2, which cannot be checked without DNA. CDR1 is MRHNA, CDR2 SNTAGT, per germline. This CDR3 is built from 16 residues. CDR3 residues: CASSDSFRRDTDTQYF.

This rearrangement joins TRBV27 to TRBJ1-1. Germline assignment: CDR1 MNHEY and CDR2 SMNVEV (reference sequence). CDR3 length equals 11 residues. The CDR3: CASSSNTEAFF.

Considering frequency, this clonotype is medium-sized (0.01 to 0.1%). The rearrangement links TRBV7-6 to TRBJ2-3; TCRdb's D call, TRBD1, is unchecked because there is no DNA. Looked up from germline, CDR1 is SGHVS and CDR2 is FNYEAQ. This CDR3 contains 16 residues. The CDR3 protein is CASSLAGGGSTDTQYF.

The chain employs TRBV10-3 and TRBJ2-6; TCRdb returns TRBD1, unconfirmable since there is no DNA. Germline V gene data show CDR1 as ENHRY and CDR2 as SYGVKD. There are 15 residues in the CDR3. CDR3: CATIPTGPGANVLTF.

This clonotype is called medium-sized based on its frequency. V gene TRBV6-5 combines with J gene TRBJ1-6. The germline V gene has CDR1 MNHEY and CDR2 SVGAGI. This CDR3 region has 15 residues. The CDR3 reads CASTRSTSYNSPLHF.